The clone carrying this T cell receptor (beta chain) was detected ten times or more. What was amplified from RNA transcripts were TCR beta CDR3 regions. First-round RT-PCR of the TCR CDR3 relied on the HTBI primer set. TCRdb re-analysed the multiplex PCR reads in MiXCR, keeping a single row per CDR3 protein. The profile shows about 400,000 distinct CDR3 sequences, approximately 15% of them singletons. This sample is part of a study of T cells in Graves' hyperthyroidism and ophthalmopathy. CDR1 is LNHDA, CDR2 SQIVND, per germline (reference sequence). Trimming left V 5 bases short and J 7 bases short, with 18 bases between. The CDR3 is 15 amino acids.

The sample was blood. This TCR was sampled from a woman younger than 35 with Graves' hyperthyroidism. The V call is TRBV19, the J call TRBJ1-5; tentative D call: TRBD1 (5 bases). Written as DNA, the CDR3 is TGTGCCAGTAGTCCTTGGACGGGGGACGGGCAGCCCCAGCATTTT. The encoded protein is CASSPWTGDGQPQHF.